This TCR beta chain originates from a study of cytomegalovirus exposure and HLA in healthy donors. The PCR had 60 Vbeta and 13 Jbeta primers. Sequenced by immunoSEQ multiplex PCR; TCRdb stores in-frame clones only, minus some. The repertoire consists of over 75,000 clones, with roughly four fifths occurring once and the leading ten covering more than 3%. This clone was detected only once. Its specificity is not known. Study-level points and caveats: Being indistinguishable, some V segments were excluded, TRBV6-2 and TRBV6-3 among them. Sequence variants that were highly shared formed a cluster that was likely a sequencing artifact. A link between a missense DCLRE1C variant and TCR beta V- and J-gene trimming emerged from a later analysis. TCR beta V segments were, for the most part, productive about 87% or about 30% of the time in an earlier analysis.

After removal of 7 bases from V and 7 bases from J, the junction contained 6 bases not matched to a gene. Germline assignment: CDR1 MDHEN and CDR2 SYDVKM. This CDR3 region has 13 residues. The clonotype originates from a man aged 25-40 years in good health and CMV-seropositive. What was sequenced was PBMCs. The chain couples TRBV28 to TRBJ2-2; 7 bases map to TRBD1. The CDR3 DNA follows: TGTGCCAGCAAAGGGGGCAGGGTCGGGGAGCTGTTTTTT. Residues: CASKGGRVGELFF.